The T cell receptor (beta chain) under discussion was sequenced for a study of early T cells in non-severe SARS-CoV-2 infection (dated by TCRdb to about 2021). About the full investigation: Because TCR sequencing relied on bulk RNA taken from unsorted whole blood, pairing of alpha and beta chains was not possible. Broad study findings and their caveats: VDJdb matching was skewed toward anti-spike CD8 responses and likely underestimated virus-specific expansions by missing private and CD4 specificities.

The study was a case-control design nested within a healthcare worker cohort in London, UK, with weekly nasopharyngeal swab PCR tests and blood sampling. Healthcare workers were recruited between 23 and 31 March 2020, during the week of the UK lockdown, and were followed weekly for up to about 15 weeks. This clonotype has more than one count but fewer than ten. There is no known antigen for this receptor. No much larger clone exists at a distance of one base, and base qualities are not known. From the cysteine up to the phenylalanine, the CDR3 has a length of 15 residues. The retained sequence is limited to the CDR3, 45 bases, with the frame set at the first base. V lost 3 bases and J lost 1 base; the stretch between them is 10 bases long. Library construction relied on 5' RACE. Data came from a NextSeq 500. Unique molecular identifiers were attached to individual cDNA molecules in the TCR library protocol so that sequencing error and PCR bias could be corrected. TCR alpha and beta chains were both sequenced, and the abundances of alpha and beta sequences in each sample were closely correlated with each other. The source study handled its data this way. Decombinator V4 was used to annotate the V gene, J gene and CDR3 of the TCR sequences. TCRs were defined as expanded if a significant change between any two time points was detected under a Poisson model with p below 0.0001. TCR abundances were normalised to the total number of TCRs sequenced per sample and expressed as counts per million. MAIT TCRs were defined by TRAV1-2 paired with TRAJ12, TRAJ20 or TRAJ33, and iNKT TCRs by TRAV10 paired with TRAJ18. VDJdb, accessed 1 November 2021, was searched for CMV, EBV and SARS-CoV-2 annotated TCRs, excluding TCRs annotated for multiple antigens. TCRdb reanalyzed the raw reads on its own, using fastp at Q25 for trimming and MiXCR for clone calling, and kept in-frame beta chains. Each CDR3 protein gets just one entry, which takes the most common genes and DNA from the rows behind it. The V and J calls here are based on TCRdb, not the publication. The sample yields tens of thousands of distinct CDR3 sequences; 14% to 15% were counted once. The ten largest clonotypes hold less than 7% of the sample.

The rearrangement combines TRBV12-3 or TRBV12-4 with TRBJ1-5, with no confidently assigned D gene. Material for sequencing was whole blood. This receptor was identified in an adult who was a healthcare worker with PCR-confirmed SARS-CoV-2 infection or an uninfected control (not recorded which). The nucleotide sequence is TGTGCCAGCAGTTTTGCAGAATGGAGCAATCAGCCCCAGCATTTT. It translates to CASSFAEWSNQPQHF.